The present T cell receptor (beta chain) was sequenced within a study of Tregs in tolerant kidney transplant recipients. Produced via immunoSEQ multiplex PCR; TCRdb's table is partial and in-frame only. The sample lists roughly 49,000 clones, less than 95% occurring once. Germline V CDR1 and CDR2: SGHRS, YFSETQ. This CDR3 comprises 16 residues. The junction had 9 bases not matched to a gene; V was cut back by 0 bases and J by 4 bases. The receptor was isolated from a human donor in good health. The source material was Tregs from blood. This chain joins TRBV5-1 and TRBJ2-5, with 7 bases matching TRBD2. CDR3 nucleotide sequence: TGCGCCAGCAGCTTGGCCAATAGCAGGGAGGGAGAGACCCAGTACTTC. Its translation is CASSLANSREGETQYF.